This T cell receptor beta chain was obtained from a study of PD-L1 blockade in urothelial cancer. Sequencing used immunoSEQ multiplex PCR; TCRdb keeps in-frame clones, though not all of them. The repertoire holds roughly 120,000 clones, with about 89% as singletons. This CDR3 has 14 residues. Germline CDR1 is MGHRA and CDR2 is YSYEKL. V gave up 1 base and J gave up 5 bases, with 12 bases separating them. Time point noted: peripheral blood 6 weeks after treatment start. Each patient contributed between 1 and 8 total time points of blood mononuclear cells, pretreatment and during treatment. The chain combines TRBV4-1 with TRBJ2-7, with D possibly being TRBD2 (5 bases). The TCR originated in a man aged 55 to 70 with urothelial cancer. The sample here was PBMCs, taken around atezolizumab (anti-PD-L1) treatment. DNA of the CDR3: TGCGCCAGCAGCCAAGTTAGCGTGGCGAACGAGCAGTACTTC. It codes for CASSQVSVANEQYF.